The 12 T cell receptor beta chains listed next were all sequenced from one sample in a study of cytomegalovirus exposure and HLA in healthy donors. In the PCR, 60 Vbeta and 13 Jbeta primers were used. The method was immunoSEQ multiplex PCR; TCRdb's version includes in-frame clones alone and lacks a portion of them. The sample consists of 160,000 or so clones, around 85% of them appearing once. Material for sequencing was PBMCs. These receptors all come from a man aged 40-49 years in good health and CMV-seronegative.

This clone was recorded only once. The chain is built from TRBV29-1 and TRBJ2-2, with 12 bases identical to TRBD1. The V and J ends lost 2 bases and 5 bases, in that order; junction bases with no gene match: 6. Germline-derived CDR1 and CDR2 are SQVTM and ANQGSEA. The CDR3 totals 16 residues. CDR3 loop: CSVEIGTGGRTGELFF. The DNA of the CDR3 is TGCAGCGTTGAAATAGGGACAGGGGGCAGGACCGGGGAGCTGTTTTTT.

This rearrangement joins TRBV7-9 to TRBJ2-7; 8 bases align to TRBD1. This CDR3 region has 11 residues. Germline V gives CDR1 SEHNR, CDR2 FQNEAQ (reference sequence). The trim removed 8 bases at V and 7 bases at J, leaving 4 bases unmatched. As DNA, the CDR3 is TGTGCCAGCTACCAGGGGGCAGAGCAGTACTTC. Translating it yields CASYQGAEQYF.

The rearrangement joins TRBV29-1 to TRBJ2-7, with D unresolved. Trimming took off 3 bases at V and 6 bases at J, with 12 bases between the two ends. The germline V gene has CDR1 SQVTM and CDR2 ANQGSEA. The CDR3 runs to 12 residues. The CDR3 DNA reads as TGCAGCGTTGACGCCCGAGTCGGCGAGCAGTACTTC. Translated, it gives CSVDARVGEQYF.

A word on this clone: Other nucleotide sequences in the sample specify the same CDR3. The CDR3 DNA sequence: TGTGCCAGCAGCGTAGTGGGGGCCGGCACAGATACGCAGTATTTT. Translating it yields CASSVVGAGTDTQYF. The chain combines TRBV9 with TRBJ2-3; a weak D match, TRBD1 (6 bases). The CDR3 contains 15 residues. The V and J ends lost 0 bases and 1 base respectively, with 9 bases between them. Looked up from germline, CDR1 is SGDLS and CDR2 is YYNGEE.

The chain combines TRBV19 with TRBJ1-1; D is perhaps TRBD1 (6 bases). CDR1 LNHDA and CDR2 SQIVND come from the germline V gene (reference sequence). This CDR3 has 13 amino acids. The ends were cut back, 4 bases at V and 8 bases at J, with 14 bases in the middle. This CDR3 is CASSTAQGSEAFF. The CDR3 nucleotides are TGTGCCAGTAGTACAGCACAGGGTTCGGAAGCTTTCTTT.

The gene calls are TRBV7-3 and TRBJ1-1, with 8 nucleotides matching TRBD1. The CDR3 has 15 amino acids. CDR1 SGHTA and CDR2 FQGTGA come from the germline V gene. V gave up 3 bases and J gave up 4 bases; unmatched junction bases: 7. The CDR3 DNA sequence: TGTGCCAGCAGCTTCTCTGCGACAGGGGCCACTGAAGCTTTCTTT. Amino acid sequence: CASSFSATGATEAFF.

The chain recombines TRBV9 with TRBJ1-3, with D maybe TRBD1 (6 bases). The V gene's germline CDR1 is SGDLS and CDR2 YYNGEE. The CDR3 is 16 amino acids. Trimming removed 0 bases from V and 3 bases from J, with 13 bases in between. This CDR3 is CASSVAHRALGNTIYF. CDR3 bases: TGTGCCAGCAGCGTAGCTCACAGGGCCCTTGGAAACACCATATATTTT.

The chain links TRBV7-9 to TRBJ2-2; D is possibly TRBD1 (5 bases). The germline V and J ends were trimmed by 8 bases and 0 bases, with 10 bases remaining between them. The CDR3 spans 14 residues. Looked up from germline, CDR1 is SEHNR and CDR2 is FQNEAQ (reference sequence). The DNA of the CDR3 is TGTGCCAGCGCGAAGGGGCCGAACACCGGGGAGCTGTTTTTT. Protein sequence: CASAKGPNTGELFF. The whole variable domain, remainder taken from reference TRBV7-9 and TRBJ2-2, is DTGVSQNPRHKITKRGQNVTFRCDPISEHNRLYWYRQTLGQGPEFLTYFQNEAQLEKSRLLSDRFSAERPKGSFSTLEIQRTEQGDSAMYLCASAKGPNTGELFFGEGSRLTVL.

The CDR3 sequence: CASDDGQEISGANVLTF. The CDR3 DNA is TGCGCCAGCGACGACGGACAGGAGATCTCTGGGGCCAACGTCCTGACTTTC. The J gene is TRBJ2-6, the V gene TRBV5-1; 7 bases match TRBD1. Trimming at V came to 7 bases and at J to 0 bases, leaving 10 bases not matched to a gene. CDR1 and CDR2 (germline): SGHRS, YFSETQ. The CDR3 totals 17 residues.

CDR3 region: CASSQDAGWFGLHSGNTIYF. CDR3 DNA: TGTGCCAGCAGCCAAGATGCTGGTTGGTTTGGCCTTCACTCTGGAAACACCATATATTTT. The chain joins TRBV14 to TRBJ1-3; D gene uncertain. The CDR3 is 20 residues long. Germline V gives CDR1 SGHDN, CDR2 FVKESK. V was pared by 0 bases and J by 0 bases, with 21 bases between.

The CDR3 loop reads CSVGEGTDTQYF. The CDR3 DNA follows: TGCAGCGTTGGGGAGGGGACAGATACGCAGTATTTT. The rearrangement uses TRBV29-1 and TRBJ2-3, with 7 bases lining up with TRBD2. The CDR3 has 12 amino acids. J lost 3 bases, V lost 4 bases, and 1 base had no gene match. Germline values: CDR1 SQVTM, CDR2 ANQGSEA.

This clone was picked up a small number of times. The chain recombines TRBV11-2 with TRBJ1-1, with 7 nucleotides matching TRBD1. Germline V gives CDR1 SGHAT, CDR2 FQNNGV. This CDR3 region has 16 residues. With V trimmed by 4 bases and J by 4 bases, 12 bases remained unmatched. The CDR3 sequence is CASSSTRATGATEAFF. CDR3 coding DNA: TGTGCCAGCAGCTCCACTCGTGCAACAGGGGCCACTGAAGCTTTCTTT.